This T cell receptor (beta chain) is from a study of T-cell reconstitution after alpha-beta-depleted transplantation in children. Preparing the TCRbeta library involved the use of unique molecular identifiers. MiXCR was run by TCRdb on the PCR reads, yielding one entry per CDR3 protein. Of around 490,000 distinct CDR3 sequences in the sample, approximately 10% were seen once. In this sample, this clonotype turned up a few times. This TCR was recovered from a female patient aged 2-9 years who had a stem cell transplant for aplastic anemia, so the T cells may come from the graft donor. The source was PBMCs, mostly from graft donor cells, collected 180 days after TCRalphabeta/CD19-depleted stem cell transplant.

The chain's CDR3 is CSATMGNQPQHF. CDR3 coding DNA: TGCAGTGCTACCATGGGAAATCAGCCCCAGCATTTT. J is TRBJ1-5 and V is TRBV20-1; D remains ambiguous. V shed 4 bases and J shed 4 bases, with 8 bases lying between them. This CDR3 is built from 12 residues. Per the germline V gene, CDR1 is DFQATT and CDR2 is SNEGSKA (reference sequence).